This passage covers 11 T cell receptor beta chains from one sample sequenced in a study of T cells after yellow fever vaccination. From the 5' RACE reads, TCRdb called clonotypes with MiXCR, one entry per CDR3 protein. In the table there are some 97,000 distinct CDR3 sequences, under 6.5% of which are singletons. The material was CD8+ T cells sorted from PBMCs, obtained 10 days after the yellow fever booster vaccination. These receptors were taken from a man aged 18 to 30 who received the YFV17D yellow fever vaccine.

This clonotype was seen a few times. The V and J genes are TRBV10-2 and TRBJ2-5, with D unclear. The CDR3 runs 16 residues. Germline-derived CDR1 and CDR2 are WSHSY and SAAADI. V lost 3 bases and J 2 bases, leaving 16 bases between the germline ends. CDR3 residues: CASSEPNMIKQETQYF. In nucleotides, the CDR3 is TGCGCCAGCAGTGAACCAAATATGATAAAACAAGAGACCCAGTACTTC.

This chain joins TRBV7-2 and TRBJ1-5, with D unclear. The V end lost 5 bases, the J end lost 0 bases, and 14 bases lay between the germline ends. This CDR3 comprises 16 residues. The V gene's germline CDR1 is SGHTA and CDR2 FQGNSA. The CDR3 DNA is TGTGCCAGCAGCCCAGATACGAAATATAGCAATCAGCCCCAGCATTTT. The encoded protein is CASSPDTKYSNQPQHF.

J is TRBJ2-1 and V is TRBV6-2 or TRBV6-3; either TRBD1 or TRBD2 may supply D (5 bases each). V was trimmed by 7 bases and J by 7 bases, leaving 17 bases between them. The CDR3 has 14 residues. The germline CDR1 and CDR2 sequences are MNHEY and SVGEGT. CDR3 sequence reads: CASMWSYEGNEQFF. CDR3 sequence (DNA): TGTGCCAGCATGTGGAGCTACGAGGGGAATGAGCAGTTCTTC.

This clonotype was seen only a few times. The chain is built from TRBV12-3 or TRBV12-4 and TRBJ1-1, with 9 bases matching TRBD1. The CDR3 has 16 amino acids. The J segment lost 0 bases and the V segment lost 4 bases, leaving 6 bases of the junction unmatched. DNA for the CDR3: TGTGCCAGCAGTTGGGACAGGGTCCCCCTGAACACTGAAGCTTTCTTT. Translation gives CASSWDRVPLNTEAFF.

The rearrangement joins TRBV9 to TRBJ1-2, with D unresolved. The CDR3 extends over 13 amino acids. Trimming removed 3 bases at V and 1 base at J, with 7 bases between. Germline CDR1 and CDR2: SGDLS and YYNGEE. CDR3 in amino acids: CASSGSNNYGYTF. For the CDR3, the DNA is TGTGCCAGCAGCGGGTCGAATAACTATGGCTACACCTTC.

This rearrangement joins TRBV7-3 to TRBJ2-3, with D unresolved. The CDR3 is 16 residues long. V lost 6 bases, J lost 2 bases, and 18 bases lay in between. CDR1 and CDR2 (germline): SGHTA, FQGTGA. DNA of the CDR3: TGTGCCAGCAGGCCTTCCCCGACTGCCTCCACAGATACGCAGTATTTT. Translation: CASRPSPTASTDTQYF.

This clonotype appeared a few times. The rearrangement links TRBV11-3 to TRBJ2-1; possible D gene TRBD2, 6 bases. Trimming cost V 1 base and J 9 bases, with 10 bases left between them. CDR3 size: 13 residues. The V gene's germline CDR1 is SGHNT and CDR2 YENEEA. CDR3 nucleotide sequence: TGTGCCAGCAGCTTAGGGACTAAAGCTGAGCAGTTCTTC. Translated: CASSLGTKAEQFF.

This clonotype showed up many times. V is TRBV5-5 and J is TRBJ2-3; D ambiguous. Trimming removed 6 bases at V and 2 bases at J, with 16 bases between. There are 15 residues in the CDR3. Germline lookup yields CDR1 SGHKS and CDR2 YYEKEE (reference sequence). The DNA of the CDR3 is TGTGCCAGCAAAGTTAGACGGACCGACACAGATACGCAGTATTTT. Its translation is CASKVRRTDTDTQYF. Looking up the rest from reference TRBV5-5 and TRBJ2-3 gives the full variable domain: DAGVTQSPTHLIKTRGQQVTLRCSPISGHKSVSWYQQVLGQGPQFIFQYYEKEERGRGNFPDRFSARQFPNYSSELNVNALLLGDSALYLCASKVRRTDTDTQYFGPGTRLTVL.

This clonotype was detected a few times. The chain recombines TRBV28 with TRBJ2-5; tentative D call: TRBD1 (7 bases). Germline V gene lookup returns CDR1 MDHEN and CDR2 SYDVKM. The CDR3 consists of 13 residues. Trimming took 7 bases from V and 5 from J, leaving 14 bases between them. CDR3 amino acids: CASTYGGQETQYF. The CDR3 DNA reads TGTGCCAGCACGTACGGGGGACAGGAGACCCAGTACTTC. Based on the CDR3 plus reference TRBV28 and TRBJ2-5, the full variable domain is DVKVTQSSRYLVKRTGEKVFLECVQDMDHENMFWYRQDPGLGLRLIYFSYDVKMKEKGDIPEGYSVSREKKERFSLILESASTNQTSMYLCASTYGGQETQYFGPGTRLLVL.

This clonotype was recorded a few times. The chain uses TRBV29-1 and TRBJ2-4; D is perhaps TRBD2 (5 bases). CDR3 length equals 16 residues. CDR1 SQVTM and CDR2 ANQGSEA come from the germline V gene. V gave up 4 bases and J gave up 7 bases, with 23 bases separating them. CDR3 DNA: TGCAGCGTTGTGGGTTCACCAGAGGGTTTTAGCAACATTCAGTACTTC. The encoded protein is CSVVGSPEGFSNIQYF.

In this sample, this clonotype turned up many times. The chain uses TRBV30 and TRBJ2-6; D call uncertain. Germline V gene lookup returns CDR1 GTSNPN and CDR2 SVGIG (reference sequence). The CDR3 totals 14 residues. The ends were cut back, 6 bases at V and 0 bases at J, with 9 bases in the middle. The CDR3 sequence is CACQKDSGANVLTF. The CDR3 region has the DNA TGTGCCTGCCAGAAAGACTCTGGGGCCAACGTCCTGACTTTC. Using reference TRBV30 and TRBJ2-6 for the parts outside the CDR3, the full variable domain is SQTIHQWPATLVQPVGSPLSLECTVEGTSNPNLYWYRQAAGRGLQLLFYSVGIGQISSEVPQNLSASRPQDRQFILSSKKLLLSDSGFYLCACQKDSGANVLTFGAGSRLTVL.